This is a list of T cell receptor beta chains from one sample in a study of PD-1 blockade in classical Hodgkin lymphoma. Sequencing used immunoSEQ multiplex PCR; TCRdb keeps in-frame clones, though not all of them. The repertoire holds 95,000 or so clones, with approximately 83% as singletons. Sequenced here: peripheral blood mononuclear cells (PBMCs), sampled at baseline. Source of these receptors: a human donor with classical Hodgkin lymphoma. Both conserved end residues are part of each CDR3. D genes are given only for firm matches. Size is stated for part of the rows, as once, few or many counts, or as a class when the clone is expanded.

>TRBJ2-1|-|TRBV5-1|-
TGCGCCAGCAGCTTCTTTTCGGGCAGGGAATACAATGAGCAGTTCTTC
CASSFFSGREYNEQFF
>TRBJ2-1|TRBD2|TRBV5-1|-
TGCGCCAGCAGCTCCCTAGCGGGAGGGCCACAGGAGCAGTTCTTC
CASSSLAGGPQEQFF
>TRBJ2-1|-|TRBV23-1|-
TGCGCCAGCAGTCAATCGCCGGCAGGGCGGGCCTACAATGAGCAGTTCTTC
CASSQSPAGRAYNEQFF
>TRBJ2-7|-|TRBV19|-
TGTGCCAGTAGTATAGTCAGAGACTACGAGCAGTACTTC
CASSIVRDYEQYF
>TRBJ1-3|-|TRBV28|few
TGTGCCAGCAAGGTGTGGGCTGGAAACACCATATATTTT
CASKVWAGNTIYF
>TRBJ2-1|TRBD2|TRBV7-7|-
TGTGCCAGCAGCTTACTAGCGGGAGCTTACAATGAGCAGTTCTTC
CASSLLAGAYNEQFF
>TRBJ2-1|-|TRBV5-6|-
TGTGCCAGCAGCTTAGGGGGGAATGAGCAGTTCTTC
CASSLGGNEQFF
>TRBJ2-7|-|TRBV30|-
TGTGCCTGGGGTCCCGGATACGAGCAGTACTTC
CAWGPGYEQYF
>TRBJ1-1|TRBD1|TRBV6-1|-
TGTGCCAGCAGCGCCGAGGGACAGTTGAACACTGAAGCTTTCTTT
CASSAEGQLNTEAFF
>TRBJ1-4|-|TRBV28|-
TGTGCCAGCAGCTCCGACTGGAGGGGAAACGATGAAAAACTGTTTTTT
CASSSDWRGNDEKLFF
>TRBJ2-7|-|TRBV9|-
TGTGCCAGCAGCGTAGCGGCAGGAGGATACGAGCAGTACTTC
CASSVAAGGYEQYF
>TRBJ2-7|TRBD1|TRBV19|once
TGTGCCAGTAGTATCGGGACAGGGGGGGAGCAGTACTTC
CASSIGTGGEQYF
>TRBJ1-1|-|TRBV11-2|-
TGTGCCAGCAGCAAGTTAGGCAGGGGAACGTCTTTCTTT
CASSKLGRGTSFF
>TRBJ1-4|-|TRBV30|-
TGTGCCTGGAGTGTTAATTTGCGTGAAAAGCTGTTTTTT
CAWSVNLREKLFF
>TRBJ1-2|TRBD1|TRBV11-1|-
TGTGCCAGCAGCTTAAGGGTCACAGGGACAGGGGATTCGGACTATGGCTACACCTTC
CASSLRVTGTGDSDYGYTF
>TRBJ2-2|TRBD2|TRBV5-4|once
TGTGCCAGCAGCCTAGCGGGAGGCTTTGGGGAGCTGTTTTTT
CASSLAGGFGELFF
>TRBJ2-1|-|TRBV10-3|-
TGTGCCATCAGTGAAGGGACACGCGATGAGCAGTTCTTC
CAISEGTRDEQFF
>TRBJ2-7|TRBD1|TRBV19|-
TGTGCCAGTAGTACCCTCATAGGGACAGGGGACTACGAGCAGTACTTC
CASSTLIGTGDYEQYF
>TRBJ1-5|-|TRBV6-4|-
TGTGCCAGCAGTGATATTGGTAGCAATCAGCCCCAGCATTTT
CASSDIGSNQPQHF
>TRBJ2-3|-|TRBV11-2|-
TGTGCCAGCAGCTTAGATCCCACTAGCTGGGATACGCAGTATTTT
CASSLDPTSWDTQYF
>TRBJ2-2|-|TRBV19|-
TGTGCCAGTAGTATTCTGGGGGCCCCCGGGGAGCTGTTTTTT
CASSILGAPGELFF
>TRBJ2-3|TRBD2|TRBV11-2|-
TGTGCCAGCAGCCGAGCAGCGGGATTGGCAGATACGCAGTATTTT
CASSRAAGLADTQYF
>TRBJ2-1|TRBD2|TRBV6-5|-
TGTGCCAGCAGTTTAGCGGGATTGGGTAATGAGCAGTTCTTC
CASSLAGLGNEQFF
>TRBJ2-3|-|TRBV11-3|-
TGTGCCAGCAGCTTAGGACTGGCGGGTCATAGCACAGATACGCAGTATTTT
CASSLGLAGHSTDTQYF
>TRBJ2-1|TRBD2|TRBV27|-
TGTGCCAGCAGTTTATCGGGACTAGCGGGAGTCCGGAGCTCCTACAATGAGCAGTTCTTC
CASSLSGLAGVRSSYNEQFF
>TRBJ2-1|-|TRBV7-8|-
TGTGCCAGCAGCTCCGGGAGTGGTAATGAGCAGTTCTTC
CASSSGSGNEQFF
>TRBJ2-2|-|TRBV27|medium-sized
TGTGCCAGCAGACCTACCTACGGGGAGCTGTTTTTT
CASRPTYGELFF
>TRBJ2-2|TRBD1|TRBV10-3|-
TGTGCCATCAGTGAGGTGGCCAGGGGGCGGACCGGGGAGCTGTTTTTT
CAISEVARGRTGELFF
>TRBJ2-1|-|TRBV5-4|once
TGTGCCAGCAGCACCCCGGCGGGGAATGAGCAGTTCTTC
CASSTPAGNEQFF
>TRBJ2-2|-|TRBV5-1|-
TGCGCCAGCAGCTGGGACCGCGGCGGTCCCGGGGAGCTGTTTTTT
CASSWDRGGPGELFF
>TRBJ2-2|TRBD1|TRBV30|-
TGTGCCTGGAGTGTATGGCAGGGGGTCCGGGAGCTGTTTTTT
CAWSVWQGVRELFF
>TRBJ1-4|TRBD1|TRBV19|-
TGTGCCAGTACCCCTACAGGGGCTACTGAAAAACTGTTTTTT
CASTPTGATEKLFF
>TRBJ2-1|TRBD2|TRBV5-5|-
TGTGCCAGCAGTACAACTGGACTAGCGGGAGGTAATGAGCAGTTCTTC
CASSTTGLAGGNEQFF